The 10 T cell receptor beta chains below were found in one sample sequenced in a study of post-analysis software for immune sequencing data. Which antigens these TCRs recognize remains unknown. Findings of the study overall: Roughly 5 TRBV segments, TRBV5-6, TRBV5-1 and TRBV20-1 among them, were found more frequent in patients than controls.

TCR beta cDNA libraries had unique molecular identifiers. TCRdb itself ran the PCR reads through MiXCR, one entry per CDR3 protein. The sample contains about 540,000 distinct CDR3 sequences, 30% to 40% of which appear only once. The sample consisted of blood. These receptors came from a girl aged 2-17 years with multiple sclerosis.

The chain links TRBV7-2 to TRBJ1-5; 7 nucleotides match TRBD1. Losses at the gene ends were 2 bases for V and 1 base for J; bases not matched to a gene: 5. The CDR3 consists of 16 residues. CDR1 is SGHTA and CDR2 is FQGNSA in the germline V gene. The CDR3 region is CASSLTGAVSNQPQHF. The CDR3 coding sequence is TGTGCCAGCAGCTTAACAGGGGCGGTGAGCAATCAGCCCCAGCATTTT.

The sample holds a few counts of this clonotype. The genes are TRBV29-1 and TRBJ2-1, with no clear D. This CDR3 region has 13 residues. The germline V gene has CDR1 SQVTM and CDR2 ANQGSEA. V lost 6 bases and J 0 bases, leaving 9 bases between the germline ends. The CDR3 bases are TGCAGCGTGCCCGGCCCCTCCTACAATGAGCAGTTCTTC. It translates to CSVPGPSYNEQFF.

The J gene is TRBJ2-5, the V gene TRBV4-1; no firm D call. The CDR3 sequence is 15 residues long. Germline-derived CDR1 and CDR2 are MGHRA and YSYEKL. The V gene lost 4 bases and the J gene lost 4 bases, with 16 bases spanning the gap. The DNA of the CDR3 is TGCGCCAGCAGCCTCGGACCCGGGTATGGAGAGACCCAGTACTTC. This gives the protein CASSLGPGYGETQYF.

The chain couples TRBV2 to TRBJ2-5; D is unclear. This CDR3 spans 12 amino acids. Germline V gene lookup returns CDR1 SNHLY and CDR2 FYNNEI. V shed 4 bases and J shed 3 bases, with 6 bases lying between them. For the CDR3, the DNA is TGTGCCAGCAGTGTGGTAGAAGAGACCCAGTACTTC. Translating it yields CASSVVEETQYF. Variable domain in full (rest from reference TRBV2 and TRBJ2-5): EPEVTQTPSHQVTQMGQEVILRCVPISNHLYFYWYRQILGQKVEFLVSFYNNEISEKSEIFDDQFSVERPDGSNFTLKIRSTKLEDSAMYFCASSVVEETQYFGPGTRLLVL.

This clonotype has just one count. This rearrangement joins TRBV5-6 to TRBJ1-1, with 9 bases lining up with TRBD1. Germline CDR1 reads SGHDT; CDR2 reads YYEEEE. V shed 5 bases and J 8 bases; nucleotides not matched to a gene: 7. The CDR3 totals 13 residues. CDR3 in amino acids: CASRATGGTEAFF. CDR3 DNA: TGTGCCAGCAGGGCGACAGGGGGTACCGAAGCTTTCTTT.

In its sample, this clonotype was seen a few times. This rearrangement joins TRBV15 to TRBJ2-5; no clear D. This CDR3 has 11 amino acids. V dropped 6 bases and J dropped 2 bases, with 4 bases sitting between them. Germline V gives CDR1 LNHNV, CDR2 YYDKDF (reference sequence). CDR3: CATSRQETQYF. CDR3 DNA: TGTGCCACCAGTCGACAAGAGACCCAGTACTTC.

A few counts support this clonotype. The V and J genes are TRBV5-1 and TRBJ1-5; 7 nucleotides line up with TRBD1. CDR1 is SGHRS, CDR2 YFSETQ, per germline. This CDR3 contains 14 residues. V lost 4 bases, J lost 3 bases, and 4 bases stayed unmatched. CDR3 sequence reads: CASSPGQLNQPQHF. The CDR3 region has the DNA TGCGCCAGCAGCCCGGGACAGCTCAATCAGCCCCAGCATTTT.

This clonotype showed up many times. The chain employs TRBV29-1 and TRBJ2-1; possible D gene TRBD2, 5 bases. Germline V lookup: CDR1 SQVTM, CDR2 ANQGSEA. CDR3 length equals 12 residues. V lost 4 bases to trimming and J lost 6 bases, with 10 bases between them. The CDR3 region is CSVAGLGNEQFF. For the CDR3, the DNA is TGCAGCGTTGCCGGACTCGGCAATGAGCAGTTCTTC.

DNA of the CDR3: TGCAGTGCAAACACAGGGGATACGCAGTATTTT. Protein product: CSANTGDTQYF. The gene calls are TRBV20-1 and TRBJ2-3, with D possibly matching TRBD1 (6 bases). Germline CDR1 DFQATT, CDR2 SNEGSKA (reference sequence). There are 11 residues in the CDR3. V was trimmed by 6 bases and J by 6 bases, leaving 10 bases between them.

The chain joins TRBV2 to TRBJ1-2; a possible D gene is TRBD1 (6 bases). CDR1 SNHLY and CDR2 FYNNEI come from the germline V gene. This CDR3 is 15 amino acids long. V lost 6 bases to trimming and J lost 4 bases, with 18 bases between them. CDR3 residues: CASRSGRGFAYGYTF. The CDR3 coding sequence is TGTGCCAGCAGATCGGGGAGGGGGTTTGCCTATGGCTACACCTTC.